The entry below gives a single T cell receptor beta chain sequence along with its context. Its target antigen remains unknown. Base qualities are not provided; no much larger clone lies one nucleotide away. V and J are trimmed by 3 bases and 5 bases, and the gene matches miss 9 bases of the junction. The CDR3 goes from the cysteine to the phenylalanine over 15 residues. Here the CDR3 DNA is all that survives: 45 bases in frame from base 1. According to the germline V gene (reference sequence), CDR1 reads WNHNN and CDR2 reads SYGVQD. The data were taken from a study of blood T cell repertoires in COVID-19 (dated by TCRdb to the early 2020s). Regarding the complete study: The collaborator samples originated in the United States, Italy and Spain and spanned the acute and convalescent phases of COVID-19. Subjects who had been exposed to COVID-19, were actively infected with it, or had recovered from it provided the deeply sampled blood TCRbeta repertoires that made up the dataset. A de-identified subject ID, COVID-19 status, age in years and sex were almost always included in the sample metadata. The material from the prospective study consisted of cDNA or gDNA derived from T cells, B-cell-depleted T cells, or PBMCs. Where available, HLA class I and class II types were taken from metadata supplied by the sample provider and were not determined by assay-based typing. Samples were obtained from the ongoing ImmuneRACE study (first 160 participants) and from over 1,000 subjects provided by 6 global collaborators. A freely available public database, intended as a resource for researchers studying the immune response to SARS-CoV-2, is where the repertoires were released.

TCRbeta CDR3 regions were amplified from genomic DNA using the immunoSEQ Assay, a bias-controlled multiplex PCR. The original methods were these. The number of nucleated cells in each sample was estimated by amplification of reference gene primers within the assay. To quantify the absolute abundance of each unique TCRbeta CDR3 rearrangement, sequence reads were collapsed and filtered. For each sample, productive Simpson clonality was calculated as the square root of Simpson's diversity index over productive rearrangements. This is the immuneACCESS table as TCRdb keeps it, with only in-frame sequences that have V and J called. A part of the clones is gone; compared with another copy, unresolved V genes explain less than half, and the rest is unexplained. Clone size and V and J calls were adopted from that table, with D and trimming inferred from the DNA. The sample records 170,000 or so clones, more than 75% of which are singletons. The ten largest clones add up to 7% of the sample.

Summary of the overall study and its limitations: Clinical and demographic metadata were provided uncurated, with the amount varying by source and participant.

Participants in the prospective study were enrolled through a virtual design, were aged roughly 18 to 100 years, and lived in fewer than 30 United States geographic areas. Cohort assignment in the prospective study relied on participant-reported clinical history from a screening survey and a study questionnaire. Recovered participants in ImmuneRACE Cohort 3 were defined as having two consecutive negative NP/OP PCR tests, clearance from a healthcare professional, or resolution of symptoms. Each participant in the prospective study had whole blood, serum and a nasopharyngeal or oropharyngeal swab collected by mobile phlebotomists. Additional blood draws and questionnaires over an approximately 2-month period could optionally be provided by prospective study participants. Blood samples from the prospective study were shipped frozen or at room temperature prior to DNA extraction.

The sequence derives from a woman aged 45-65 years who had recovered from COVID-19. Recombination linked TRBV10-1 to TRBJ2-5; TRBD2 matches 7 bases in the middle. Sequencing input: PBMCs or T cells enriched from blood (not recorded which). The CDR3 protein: CASSDQFAGDETQYF. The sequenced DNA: TGCGCCAGCAGTGACCAGTTTGCGGGAGACGAGACCCAGTACTTC.